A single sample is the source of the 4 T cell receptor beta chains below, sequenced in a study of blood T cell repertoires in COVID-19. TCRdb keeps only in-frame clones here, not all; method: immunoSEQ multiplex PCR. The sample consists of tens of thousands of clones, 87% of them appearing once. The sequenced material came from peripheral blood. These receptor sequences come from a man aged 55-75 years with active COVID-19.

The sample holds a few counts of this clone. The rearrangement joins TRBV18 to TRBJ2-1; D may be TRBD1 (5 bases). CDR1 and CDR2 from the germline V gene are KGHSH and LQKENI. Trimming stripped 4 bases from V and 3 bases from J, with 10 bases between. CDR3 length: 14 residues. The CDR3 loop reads CASSQTGYYNEQFF. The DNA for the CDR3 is TGTGCCAGCTCACAAACAGGATACTACAATGAGCAGTTCTTC.

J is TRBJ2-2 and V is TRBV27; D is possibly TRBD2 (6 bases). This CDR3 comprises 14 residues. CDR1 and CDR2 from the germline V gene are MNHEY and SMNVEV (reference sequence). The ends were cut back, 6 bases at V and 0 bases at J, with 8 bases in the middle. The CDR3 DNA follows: TGTGCCAGCAGGTCGGGGGCGAACACCGGGGAGCTGTTTTTT. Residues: CASRSGANTGELFF.

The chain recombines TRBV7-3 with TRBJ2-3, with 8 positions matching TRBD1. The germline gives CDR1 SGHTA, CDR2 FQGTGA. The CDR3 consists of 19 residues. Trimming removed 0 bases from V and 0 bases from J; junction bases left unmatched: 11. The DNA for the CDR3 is TGTGCCAGCAGCTTAACGAGTAGACAGGGGCTATCTAGCACAGATACGCAGTATTTT. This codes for CASSLTSRQGLSSTDTQYF.

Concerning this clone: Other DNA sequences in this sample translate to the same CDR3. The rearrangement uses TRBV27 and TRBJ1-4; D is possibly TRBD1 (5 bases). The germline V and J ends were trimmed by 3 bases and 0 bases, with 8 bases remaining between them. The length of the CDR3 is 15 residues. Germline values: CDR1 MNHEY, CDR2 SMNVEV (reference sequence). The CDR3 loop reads CASSFGGATNEKLFF. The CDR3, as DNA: TGTGCCAGCAGTTTTGGGGGGGCAACTAATGAAAAACTGTTTTTT.